Sequencing of this TCR beta chain was carried out in a study of human T cells and chemical hapten exposure. Time point indicated: patch test 1, 2 weeks after DPC sensitization. Stated treatment: therapeutic diphenylcyclopropenone sensitization with weekly scalp DPC. This clonotype was observed a handful of times. Germline assignment: CDR1 DFQATT and CDR2 SNEGSKA (reference sequence). This CDR3 has 13 residues. Each CDR3 protein gets one entry after TCRdb re-called the RACE reads with MiXCR. The table includes roughly 200,000 distinct CDR3 sequences, under 25% detected once. The sequenced sample was whole blood, obtained in connection with sensitization to the hapten diphenylcyclopropenone (DPC). The rearrangement links TRBV20-1 to TRBJ1-5; 12 bases are shared with TRBD1. The receptor comes from a woman aged 45-60 years with alopecia areata. Some clones in this sample may be carry-over from other donors' samples. The CDR3 nucleotides are TGCAGCACGGGACAGGGGGCTTCTCAGCCCCAGCATTTT. Its protein product is CSTGQGASQPQHF.